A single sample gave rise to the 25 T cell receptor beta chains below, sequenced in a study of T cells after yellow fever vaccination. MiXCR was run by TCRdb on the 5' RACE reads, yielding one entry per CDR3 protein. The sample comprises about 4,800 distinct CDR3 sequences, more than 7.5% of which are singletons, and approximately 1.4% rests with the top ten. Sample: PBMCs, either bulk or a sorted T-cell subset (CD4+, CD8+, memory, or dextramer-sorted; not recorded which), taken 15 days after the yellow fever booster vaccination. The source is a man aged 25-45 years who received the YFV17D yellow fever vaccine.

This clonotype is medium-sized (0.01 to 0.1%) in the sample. CDR3 residues: CSAIDSLSYEQYF. DNA for the CDR3: TGCAGTGCTATCGACAGCCTTTCCTACGAGCAGTACTTC. The chain recombines TRBV20-1 with TRBJ2-7; possible D gene TRBD1, 5 bases. With 4 bases removed from V and 1 base from J, the gap between germline ends came to 11 bases. Germline CDR1 reads DFQATT; CDR2 reads SNEGSKA (reference sequence). The CDR3 contains 13 residues.

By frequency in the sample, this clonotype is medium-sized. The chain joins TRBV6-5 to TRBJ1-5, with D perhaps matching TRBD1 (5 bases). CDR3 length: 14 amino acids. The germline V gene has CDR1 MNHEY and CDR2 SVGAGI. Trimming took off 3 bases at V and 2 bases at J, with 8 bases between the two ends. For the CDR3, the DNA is TGTGCCAGCAGTTATATAGGGGGCAATCAGCCCCAGCATTTT. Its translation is CASSYIGGNQPQHF.

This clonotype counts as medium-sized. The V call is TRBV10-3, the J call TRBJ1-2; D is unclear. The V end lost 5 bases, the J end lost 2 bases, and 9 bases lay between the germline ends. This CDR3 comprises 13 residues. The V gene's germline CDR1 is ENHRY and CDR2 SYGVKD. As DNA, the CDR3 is TGTGCCATCAGTCCAGGATTCAACTATGGCTACACCTTC. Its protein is CAISPGFNYGYTF.

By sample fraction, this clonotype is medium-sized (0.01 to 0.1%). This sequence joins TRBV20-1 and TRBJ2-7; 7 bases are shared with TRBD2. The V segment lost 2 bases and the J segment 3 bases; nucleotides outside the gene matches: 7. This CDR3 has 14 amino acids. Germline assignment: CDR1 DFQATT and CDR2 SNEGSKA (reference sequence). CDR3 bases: TGCAGTGCTAGACCAGGAGCGGGGTTCTACGAGCAGTACTTC. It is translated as CSARPGAGFYEQYF.

DNA of the CDR3: TGTGCCAGCAGCACGCAGGTCAATTGGACACAGCATTTT. Amino acid sequence: CASSTQVNWTQHF. V and J are TRBV3-1 and TRBJ1-5; D may be TRBD1 (5 bases). The CDR3 contains 13 residues. Germline values: CDR1 LGHDT, CDR2 YNNKEL (reference sequence). V was shortened by 5 bases and J by 13 bases, with 18 bases between the two germline ends.

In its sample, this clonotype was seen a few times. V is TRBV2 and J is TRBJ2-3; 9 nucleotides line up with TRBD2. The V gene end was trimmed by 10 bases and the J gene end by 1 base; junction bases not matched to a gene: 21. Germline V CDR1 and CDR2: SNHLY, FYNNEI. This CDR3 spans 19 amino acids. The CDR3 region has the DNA TGTGCCATCTGTTTAAGCCCCGTTTGGCGGGAGGGCGGCACAGATACGCAGTATTTT. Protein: CAICLSPVWREGGTDTQYF.

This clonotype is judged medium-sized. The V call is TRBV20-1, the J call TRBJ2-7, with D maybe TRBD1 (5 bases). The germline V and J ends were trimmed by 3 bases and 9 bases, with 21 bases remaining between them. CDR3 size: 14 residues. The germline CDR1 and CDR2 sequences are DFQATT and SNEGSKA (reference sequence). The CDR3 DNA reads TGCAGTGCTAGTCGAGACAGTCTCCAGTTTGTGCAGTACTTC. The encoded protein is CSASRDSLQFVQYF.

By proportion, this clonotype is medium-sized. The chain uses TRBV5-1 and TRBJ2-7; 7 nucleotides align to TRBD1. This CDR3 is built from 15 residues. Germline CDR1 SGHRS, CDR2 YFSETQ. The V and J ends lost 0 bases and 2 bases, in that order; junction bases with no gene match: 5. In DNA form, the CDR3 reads TGCGCCAGCAGCTTGGGGGGACAGATTCCCTACGAGCAGTACTTC. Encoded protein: CASSLGGQIPYEQYF. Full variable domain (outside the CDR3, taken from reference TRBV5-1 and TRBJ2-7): KAGVTQTPRYLIKTRGQQVTLSCSPISGHRSVSWYQQTPGQGLQFLFEYFSETQRNKGNFPGRFSGRQFSNSRSEMNVSTLELGDSALYLCASSLGGQIPYEQYFGPGTRLTVT.

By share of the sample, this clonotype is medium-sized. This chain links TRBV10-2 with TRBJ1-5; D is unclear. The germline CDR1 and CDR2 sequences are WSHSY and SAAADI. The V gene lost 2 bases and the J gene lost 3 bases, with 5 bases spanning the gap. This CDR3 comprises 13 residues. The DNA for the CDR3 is TGCGCCAGCAGTGAGGCACACAATCAGCCCCAGCATTTT. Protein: CASSEAHNQPQHF.

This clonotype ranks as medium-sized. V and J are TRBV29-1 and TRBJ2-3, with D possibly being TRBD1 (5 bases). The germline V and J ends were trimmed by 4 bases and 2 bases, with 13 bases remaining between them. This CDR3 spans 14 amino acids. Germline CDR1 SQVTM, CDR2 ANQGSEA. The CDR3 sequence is CSVGEGANTDTQYF. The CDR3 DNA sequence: TGCAGCGTTGGAGAAGGGGCGAACACAGATACGCAGTATTTT.

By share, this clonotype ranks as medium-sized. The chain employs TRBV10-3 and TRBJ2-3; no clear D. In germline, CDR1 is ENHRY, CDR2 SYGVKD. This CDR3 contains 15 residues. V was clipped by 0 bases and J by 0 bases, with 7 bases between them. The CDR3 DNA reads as TGTGCCATCAGTGAGTCAGGACCTAGCACAGATACGCAGTATTTT. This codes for CAISESGPSTDTQYF.

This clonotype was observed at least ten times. Here the CDR3 reads CASSAPGSSNTEAFF. In DNA form, the CDR3 reads TGTGCCAGCTCCGCCCCAGGGAGTTCGAACACTGAAGCTTTCTTT. The gene calls are TRBV5-4 and TRBJ1-1, with D perhaps matching TRBD1 (5 bases). Trimming took 7 bases from V and 1 from J, leaving 17 bases between them. Germline loops: CDR1 SGHNT, CDR2 YYREEE (reference sequence). The CDR3 length is 15 residues.

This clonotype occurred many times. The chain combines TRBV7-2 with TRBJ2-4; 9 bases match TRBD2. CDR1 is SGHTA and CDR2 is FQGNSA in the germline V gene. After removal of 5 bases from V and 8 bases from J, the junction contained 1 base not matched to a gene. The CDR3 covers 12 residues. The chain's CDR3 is CASSRGGDIQYF. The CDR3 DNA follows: TGTGCCAGCAGCCGCGGGGGGGACATTCAGTACTTC.

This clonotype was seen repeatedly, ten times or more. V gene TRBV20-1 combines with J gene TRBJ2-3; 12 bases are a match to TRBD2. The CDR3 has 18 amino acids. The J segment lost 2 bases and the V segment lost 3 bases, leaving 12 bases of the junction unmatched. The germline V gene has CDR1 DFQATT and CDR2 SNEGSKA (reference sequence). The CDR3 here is CSARGGLAGPRYTDTQYF. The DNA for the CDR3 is TGCAGTGCTAGGGGAGGACTAGCGGGACCCCGATACACAGATACGCAGTATTTT.

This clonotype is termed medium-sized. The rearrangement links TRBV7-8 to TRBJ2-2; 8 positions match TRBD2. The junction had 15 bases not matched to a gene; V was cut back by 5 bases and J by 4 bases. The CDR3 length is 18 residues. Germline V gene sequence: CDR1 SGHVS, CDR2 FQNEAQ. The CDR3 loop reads CASSPGLVSGRATGELFF. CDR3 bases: TGTGCCAGCAGCCCCGGTTTGGTATCCGGGAGGGCCACCGGGGAGCTGTTTTTT.

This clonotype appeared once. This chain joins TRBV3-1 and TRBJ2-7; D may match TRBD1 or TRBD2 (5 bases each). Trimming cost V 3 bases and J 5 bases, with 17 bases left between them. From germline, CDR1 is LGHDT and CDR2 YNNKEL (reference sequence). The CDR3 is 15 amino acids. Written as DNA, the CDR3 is TGTGCCAGCAGCCAGCAGGTCCCCGGGACCCACGAGCAGTACTTC. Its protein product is CASSQQVPGTHEQYF.

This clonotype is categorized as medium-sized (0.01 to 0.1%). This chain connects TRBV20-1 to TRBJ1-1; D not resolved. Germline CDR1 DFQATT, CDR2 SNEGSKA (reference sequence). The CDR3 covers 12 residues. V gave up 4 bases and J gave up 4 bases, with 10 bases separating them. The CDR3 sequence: CSAKPGSTEAFF. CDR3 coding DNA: TGCAGTGCTAAGCCGGGAAGCACTGAAGCTTTCTTT.

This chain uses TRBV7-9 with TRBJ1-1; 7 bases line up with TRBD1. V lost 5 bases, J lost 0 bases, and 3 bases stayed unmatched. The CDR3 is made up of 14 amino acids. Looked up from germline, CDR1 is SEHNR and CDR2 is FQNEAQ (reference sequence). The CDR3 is CASSDGTVNTEAFF. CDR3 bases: TGTGCCAGCAGCGACGGGACAGTGAACACTGAAGCTTTCTTT.

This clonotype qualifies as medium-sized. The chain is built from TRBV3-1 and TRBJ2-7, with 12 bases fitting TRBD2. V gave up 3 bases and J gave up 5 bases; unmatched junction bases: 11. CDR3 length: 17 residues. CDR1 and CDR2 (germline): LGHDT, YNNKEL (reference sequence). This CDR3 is CASSQDTGLAGKNEQYF. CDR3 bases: TGTGCCAGCAGCCAGGACACCGGACTAGCGGGAAAGAACGAGCAGTACTTC.

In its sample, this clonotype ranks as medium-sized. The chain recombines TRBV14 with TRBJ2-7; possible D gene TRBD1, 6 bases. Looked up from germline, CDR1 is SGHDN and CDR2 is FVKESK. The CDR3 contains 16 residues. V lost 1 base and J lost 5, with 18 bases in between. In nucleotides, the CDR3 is TGTGCCAGCAGCCAAGTGAGGGGGACCCTTCACCACGAGCAGTACTTC. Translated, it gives CASSQVRGTLHHEQYF. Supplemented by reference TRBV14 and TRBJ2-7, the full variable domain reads EAGVTQFPSHSVIEKGQTVTLRCDPISGHDNLYWYRRVMGKEIKFLLHFVKESKQDESGMPNNRFLAERTGGTYSTLKVQPAELEDSGVYFCASSQVRGTLHHEQYFGPGTRLTVT.

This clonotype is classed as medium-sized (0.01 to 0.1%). The CDR3 region has the DNA TGTGCCAGCAGCTACTCAGGGTTTCAGCCCCAGCATTTT. This translates into CASSYSGFQPQHF. V usage is TRBV12-3 or TRBV12-4 and J usage is TRBJ1-5, with D perhaps TRBD1 (5 bases). The CDR3 length is 13 residues. The germline V and J ends were trimmed by 6 bases and 6 bases, with 12 bases remaining between them.

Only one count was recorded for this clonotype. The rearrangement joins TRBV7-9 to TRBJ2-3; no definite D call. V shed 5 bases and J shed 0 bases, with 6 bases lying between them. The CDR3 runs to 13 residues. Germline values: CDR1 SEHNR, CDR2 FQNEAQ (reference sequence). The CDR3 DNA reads TGTGCCAGCAGCCCGCCCAGCACAGATACGCAGTATTTT. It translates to CASSPPSTDTQYF.

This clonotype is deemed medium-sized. The CDR3 nucleotides read TGTGCCAGCAGCTTAATGGGCGGGAGTACAGATACGCAGTATTTT. This translates into CASSLMGGSTDTQYF. The gene calls are TRBV7-3 and TRBJ2-3; 7 bases agree with TRBD2. V lost 1 base, J lost 3 bases, and 4 bases stayed unmatched. The CDR3 has 15 residues. Germline loops: CDR1 SGHTA, CDR2 FQGTGA.

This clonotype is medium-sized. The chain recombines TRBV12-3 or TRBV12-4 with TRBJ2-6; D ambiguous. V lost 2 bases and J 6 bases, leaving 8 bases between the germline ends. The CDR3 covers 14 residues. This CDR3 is CASSLSTQANVLTF. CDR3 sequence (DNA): TGTGCCAGCAGTTTATCGACCCAGGCCAACGTCCTGACTTTC.

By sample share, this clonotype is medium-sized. The CDR3 DNA reads TGCAGTGCTAGGAATCTCGGAGGGCAGTACTTC. This translates into CSARNLGGQYF. The V call is TRBV20-1, the J call TRBJ2-7; tentatively, D is TRBD2 (5 bases). Between the trimmed V and J ends, which lost 3 bases and 9 bases, there was a span of 12 bases. Germline values: CDR1 DFQATT, CDR2 SNEGSKA (reference sequence). CDR3 length equals 11 residues.